The 29 T cell receptor beta chains listed next were all sequenced from one sample in a study of T cells after yellow fever vaccination. TCRdb independently ran MiXCR on the 5' RACE reads; one entry per CDR3 protein. The data contain a few hundred thousand distinct CDR3 sequences, roughly 19% of them singletons. The source material was PBMCs, sampled 15 days after the yellow fever booster vaccination. These receptors were taken from a young man who received the YFV17D yellow fever vaccine.

The CDR3 DNA sequence: TGTGCCAGCAGTTACTCCTACAACACAGATACGCAGTATTTT. Translation gives CASSYSYNTDTQYF. This chain joins TRBV6-5 and TRBJ2-3; no reliable D call. V was trimmed by 0 bases and J by 2 bases, leaving 6 bases between them. The germline V gene has CDR1 MNHEY and CDR2 SVGAGI. There are 14 residues in the CDR3.

V is TRBV12-3 or TRBV12-4 and J is TRBJ2-5; D ambiguous. The germline V and J ends were trimmed by 3 bases and 9 bases, with 11 bases remaining between them. The CDR3 has 12 amino acids. DNA of the CDR3: TGTGCCAGCAGTTTTGGTCTCGGGCCCCAGTACTTC. Protein product: CASSFGLGPQYF.

The gene calls are TRBV28 and TRBJ2-3; D tentatively reads TRBD1 or TRBD2 (5 bases each). The germline gives CDR1 MDHEN, CDR2 SYDVKM. Trimming took off 9 bases at V and 10 bases at J, with 26 bases between the two ends. The CDR3 length is 15 residues. CDR3 DNA sequence: TGTGCCAGTTGCCCGGGGCTCCCCGGGCGGGTGGCGCAGTATTTT. This gives the protein CASCPGLPGRVAQYF.

This clonotype showed up just a few times. This chain connects TRBV18 to TRBJ2-1; tentatively, D is TRBD2 (6 bases). Germline values: CDR1 KGHSH, CDR2 LQKENI. The CDR3 extends over 17 amino acids. V lost 3 bases and J lost 0, with 15 bases in between. CDR3 region: CASSPGGAGYSYNEQFF. Here the CDR3 DNA reads TGTGCCAGCTCACCCGGCGGCGCGGGGTACTCCTACAATGAGCAGTTCTTC. The variable domain in full, with the rest retrieved from reference TRBV18 and TRBJ2-1, is NAGVMQNPRHLVRRRGQEARLRCSPMKGHSHVYWYRQLPEEGLKFMVYLQKENIIDESGMPKERFSAEFPKEGPSILRIQQVVRGDSAAYFCASSPGGAGYSYNEQFFGPGTRLTVL.

The rearrangement joins TRBV20-1 to TRBJ2-7; D perhaps matches TRBD1 (6 bases). This CDR3 spans 14 amino acids. The germline gives CDR1 DFQATT, CDR2 SNEGSKA (reference sequence). The V end was cut by 0 bases, the J end by 5 bases, with 14 bases between. CDR3 residues: CSARDSRGGNEQYF. The CDR3 nucleotides read TGCAGTGCTAGAGATTCCAGGGGTGGCAACGAGCAGTACTTC.

DNA for the CDR3: TGTGCCAGCTCATCCCAACCTCGCACTGAAGCTTTCTTT. This encodes CASSSQPRTEAFF. This rearrangement joins TRBV18 to TRBJ1-1; D unresolved. CDR1 and CDR2 from the germline V gene are KGHSH and LQKENI. The CDR3 is 13 residues long. The ends were cut back, 5 bases at V and 4 bases at J, with 11 bases in the middle.

This clonotype was seen a single time. This chain connects TRBV12-3 or TRBV12-4 to TRBJ2-1, with no clear D. Between the trimmed V and J ends, which lost 4 bases and 7 bases, there was a span of 20 bases. This CDR3 region has 16 residues. Here the CDR3 reads CASSSGWVARTNEQFF. CDR3 in DNA: TGTGCCAGCAGTTCCGGGTGGGTAGCCCGAACAAATGAGCAGTTCTTC.

The gene calls are TRBV20-1 and TRBJ2-7; TRBD2 matches 10 bases. Germline V lookup: CDR1 DFQATT, CDR2 SNEGSKA (reference sequence). V dropped 6 bases and J dropped 2; count of bases not matched to a gene: 7. The CDR3 spans 14 residues. In DNA form, the CDR3 reads TGCAGTGCAGCGGGGGGGCAGAGAACCTACGAGCAGTACTTC. Translating gives CSAAGGQRTYEQYF.

The chain links TRBV20-1 to TRBJ2-1; D tentatively fits TRBD1 or TRBD2 (5 bases each). The CDR3 is 14 residues long. CDR1 is DFQATT, CDR2 SNEGSKA, per germline (reference sequence). V was trimmed by 7 bases and J by 6 bases, leaving 19 bases between them. CDR3 protein: CSVQPGTHVNEQFF. CDR3 in DNA: TGCAGTGTACAGCCCGGGACCCACGTCAATGAGCAGTTCTTC.

This chain joins TRBV10-3 and TRBJ2-3, with TRBD2 as a possible D gene (6 bases). The CDR3 is 15 amino acids. The ends were cut back, 6 bases at V and 4 bases at J, with 17 bases in the middle. The germline CDR1 and CDR2 sequences are ENHRY and SYGVKD. CDR3 protein: CAISRDWLSSDTQYF. CDR3 DNA: TGTGCCATCAGCAGGGACTGGTTAAGCTCAGATACGCAGTATTTT.

Here the CDR3 reads CASSTWPQETQYF. DNA of the CDR3: TGTGCCAGCAGCACCTGGCCGCAAGAGACCCAGTACTTC. The rearrangement uses TRBV7-2 and TRBJ2-5; D gene unclear. CDR3 length: 13 residues. Deletions cut 5 bases from V and 2 bases from J, with 9 bases between. Germline CDR1 reads SGHTA; CDR2 reads FQGNSA.

CDR3 residues: CASRWGLDGDIQYF. The CDR3 nucleotides are TGTGCCAGCAGGTGGGGACTAGACGGCGACATTCAGTACTTC. The chain joins TRBV6-1 to TRBJ2-4, with 8 bases that match TRBD2. Trimming took 6 bases from V and 8 from J; bases not matched to a gene: 9. The V gene's germline CDR1 is MNHNS and CDR2 SASEGT. The CDR3 sequence is 14 residues long.

V and J are TRBV7-2 and TRBJ2-5; D might be TRBD2 (6 bases). Germline-derived CDR1 and CDR2 are SGHTA and FQGNSA. Trimming pared 1 base from V and 6 bases from J, leaving 12 bases between. This CDR3 region has 14 residues. CDR3 residues: CASSLEYTSKTQYF. The CDR3 DNA is TGTGCCAGCAGCTTAGAATACACTAGCAAGACCCAGTACTTC.

This clonotype has a handful of counts. CDR3 nucleotide sequence: TGTGCCAGCATAAGGACAGGGGGCGGAATCCCCTACGAGCAGTACTTC. It is translated as CASIRTGGGIPYEQYF. The J gene is TRBJ2-7, the V gene TRBV28; 11 bases line up with TRBD1. The CDR3 covers 16 residues. Germline V gene sequence: CDR1 MDHEN, CDR2 SYDVKM. The junction had 10 bases not matched to a gene; V was cut back by 7 bases and J by 2 bases.

This clonotype was detected a few times. The chain couples TRBV20-1 to TRBJ2-3, with TRBD2 identical over 9 bases. The CDR3 is 15 amino acids. Unmatched junction bases numbered 5, after V lost 0 bases and J lost 4 bases. Germline loops: CDR1 DFQATT, CDR2 SNEGSKA (reference sequence). This CDR3 is CSARDEREAADTQYF. DNA of the CDR3: TGCAGTGCTAGAGATGAGCGGGAGGCCGCAGATACGCAGTATTTT.

The V and J genes are TRBV7-2 and TRBJ2-7; TRBD2 matches 11 bases. Per germline, CDR1 SGHTA and CDR2 FQGNSA. The CDR3 runs 14 residues. With V trimmed by 4 bases and J by 2 bases, 1 base remained unmatched. The CDR3 bases are TGTGCCAGCAGCTCTAGCGGGAGGACCTACGAGCAGTACTTC. This encodes CASSSSGRTYEQYF.

This clonotype was found a few times. The chain couples TRBV20-1 to TRBJ2-3; D remains ambiguous. CDR3 length: 14 amino acids. Germline CDR1 reads DFQATT; CDR2 reads SNEGSKA (reference sequence). The V end lost 5 bases, the J end lost 2 bases, and 14 bases lay between the germline ends. The CDR3 loop is CSAPFGGHTDTQYF. The CDR3 region has the DNA TGCAGTGCTCCCTTTGGCGGCCACACAGATACGCAGTATTTT.

Only a few counts were recorded for this clonotype. The rearrangement joins TRBV14 to TRBJ2-1; D unresolved. The CDR3 sequence is 13 residues long. Between the trimmed V and J ends, which lost 1 base and 6 bases, there was a span of 7 bases. Germline lookup yields CDR1 SGHDN and CDR2 FVKESK. This CDR3 reads CASSQGMGNEQFF. The DNA for the CDR3 is TGTGCCAGCAGCCAAGGGATGGGCAATGAGCAGTTCTTC.

The chain employs TRBV5-1 and TRBJ2-4; D is unclear. CDR1 and CDR2 (germline): SGHRS, YFSETQ. V lost 7 bases and J lost 7, with 18 bases in between. The CDR3 runs to 14 residues. CDR3 nucleotide sequence: TGCGCCAGCGGACCCAAGGCTCTGGGGAACATTCAGTACTTC. Its translation is CASGPKALGNIQYF.

This clonotype was found a few times. The CDR3 DNA is TGTGCCAGCAGTCTCCAACCAGCGGACAGCTACGAGCAGTACTTC. Amino acid sequence: CASSLQPADSYEQYF. J is TRBJ2-7 and V is TRBV7-2; TRBD1 is a possible D gene (6 bases). The germline V gene encodes CDR1 SGHTA and CDR2 FQGNSA. The CDR3 has 15 residues. The V end was cut by 6 bases, the J end by 3 bases, with 18 bases between.

The rearrangement joins TRBV20-1 to TRBJ1-3, with D perhaps matching TRBD1 (6 bases). This CDR3 is built from 14 residues. With 3 bases removed from V and 0 bases from J, the gap between germline ends came to 9 bases. CDR1 and CDR2 (germline): DFQATT, SNEGSKA (reference sequence). The CDR3 DNA is TGCAGTGCTAGTACAGGGTCCTCTGGAAACACCATATATTTT. Amino acids: CSASTGSSGNTIYF.

This clonotype was seen more than once but under ten times. This sequence joins TRBV7-6 and TRBJ2-7; a possible D gene is TRBD1 (6 bases). The germline V and J ends were trimmed by 1 base and 3 bases, with 13 bases remaining between them. The CDR3 is made up of 15 amino acids. Germline loops: CDR1 SGHVS, CDR2 FNYEAQ. The chain's CDR3 is CASSLEDRTSYEQYF. Written as DNA, the CDR3 is TGTGCCAGCAGCTTAGAAGACAGGACCAGCTACGAGCAGTACTTC.

This chain joins TRBV20-1 and TRBJ2-1, with TRBD2 matching 8 bases. This CDR3 contains 14 residues. Looked up from germline, CDR1 is DFQATT and CDR2 is SNEGSKA (reference sequence). V lost 4 bases to trimming and J lost 8 bases; unmatched junction nucleotides: 10. CDR3 sequence: CSAMVGSGKYEQFF. The CDR3 DNA reads as TGCAGTGCTATGGTCGGTAGCGGGAAATATGAGCAGTTCTTC.

This clonotype was observed a handful of times. The J gene is TRBJ2-1, the V gene TRBV15, with 15 bases that match TRBD2. V shed 7 bases and J 0 bases; nucleotides not matched to a gene: 1. Germline V gene sequence: CDR1 LNHNV, CDR2 YYDKDF (reference sequence). The CDR3 loop spans 16 amino acids. The CDR3 loop reads CATMGLAGGSYNEQFF. The DNA of the CDR3 is TGTGCCACCATGGGACTAGCGGGAGGCTCCTACAATGAGCAGTTCTTC. The full variable domain, in which reference TRBV15 and TRBJ2-1 provide the parts outside the CDR3, is DAMVIQNPRYQVTQFGKPVTLSCSQTLNHNVMYWYQQKSSQAPKLLFHYYDKDFNNEADTPDNFQSRRPNTSFCFLDIRSPGLGDTAMYLCATMGLAGGSYNEQFFGPGTRLTVL.

This clonotype occurred a few times. The chain recombines TRBV20-1 with TRBJ2-2; D might be TRBD2 (6 bases). This CDR3 comprises 13 residues. The V gene's germline CDR1 is DFQATT and CDR2 SNEGSKA (reference sequence). In DNA form, the CDR3 reads TGCAGCAAGCGGGCGACGAACACCGGGGAGCTGTTTTTT. The encoded protein is CSKRATNTGELFF.

About this clonotype: A much more abundant neighbour one base away suggests this may be a read error. The chain joins TRBV20-1 to TRBJ2-3; maybe TRBD2 (5 bases). The CDR3 length is 16 residues. Germline CDR1 DFQATT, CDR2 SNEGSKA (reference sequence). The CDR3 protein is CSARSRTRLSTDPQYF. In DNA, the CDR3 is TGCAGTGCTAGAAGTCGGACTCGACTCAGCACAGATCCGCAGTATTTT.

This clonotype has only a few counts. The chain combines TRBV5-1 with TRBJ1-4, with no clear D. The CDR3 has 15 residues. With 0 bases removed from V and 5 bases from J, the gap between germline ends came to 11 bases. The germline CDR1 and CDR2 sequences are SGHRS and YFSETQ. The CDR3 DNA reads as TGCGCCAGCAGCTTGGAGGGAGGTGAAAATGAAAAACTGTTTTTT. It translates to CASSLEGGENEKLFF.

This clonotype was seen a handful of times. The rearrangement joins TRBV4-3 to TRBJ1-1, with 8 bases that match TRBD1. The V gene's germline CDR1 is LGHNA and CDR2 YSLEER. The length of the CDR3 is 14 residues. After removal of 4 bases from V and 4 bases from J, the junction contained 5 bases not matched to a gene. The CDR3 is CASSRQGAGTEAFF. The CDR3 nucleotides read TGCGCCAGCAGCCGCCAGGGGGCCGGCACTGAAGCTTTCTTT.

This clonotype was seen more than once but under ten times. This sequence joins TRBV10-1 and TRBJ2-5; 9 bases line up with TRBD2. The CDR3 extends over 15 amino acids. The ends lost 4 bases at V and 1 base at J; junction bases unmatched: 4. The germline V gene has CDR1 WNHNN and CDR2 SYGVQD (reference sequence). Here the CDR3 DNA reads TGCGCCAGCAGTGTGGCTAGCGGGACCCAAGAGACCCAGTACTTC. Translating gives CASSVASGTQETQYF.